This T cell receptor (beta chain) was observed in a study of CD8+CD57+ T cells in acquired aplastic anemia. Researchers used genomic DNA as the template to profile TCR beta VDJ and CDR3. Each CDR3 protein is one row after TCRdb ran MiXCR on the reads. In the table there are hundreds of thousands of distinct CDR3 sequences, 50% to 65% of which are singletons. V lost 6 bases, J lost 0 bases, and 16 bases lay in between. There are 15 residues in the CDR3. The germline V gene encodes CDR1 DFQATT and CDR2 SNEGSKA (reference sequence). Whoever was chosen for sequencing had shown CD8+CD57+ cell expansion by flow cytometry.

The chain is built from TRBV20-1 and TRBJ2-3; possibly TRBD1 or TRBD2 for D (5 bases each). The receptor was isolated from a human donor with aplastic anemia. Sequenced input: sorted CD4+, CD8+, or CD8+CD57+ T cells (not recorded which) from PBMCs. In nucleotides, the CDR3 is TGCAGTGCCGGGGACGAGCTCCTAAGCACAGATACGCAGTATTTT. Its translation: CSAGDELLSTDTQYF.